These 20 T cell receptor beta chains share one sample of origin, sequenced in a study of blood T cells in healthy people across ages. Alongside a J-beta primer mix, a sample-barcoded 5' primer served in a second PCR lasting about 7 to 12 cycles. TCRdb re-derived calls from the 5' RACE reads in MiXCR, one entry per CDR3 protein. Here the sample spans about 640,000 distinct CDR3 sequences, under 30% being singletons. Sequencing was done on a sample of blood. The source is a woman of 80 years or more in good health.

Remarks on this clonotype: With a much larger clone just one base away, this may be a read error. The CDR3 DNA is TGTGCCAGCAGCTTGAGGCAAACGAGCTCCTACGAGCACTACTTC. Translated, it gives CASSLRQTSSYEHYF. The rearrangement uses TRBV7-2 and TRBJ2-7, with D uncertain. Germline CDR1 reads SGHTA; CDR2 reads FQGNSA. CDR3 length: 15 amino acids.

This clonotype was found many times. This CDR3 is CSAGVAGATGETQYF. The CDR3 DNA reads TGCAGTGCTGGTGTCGCAGGGGCTACTGGAGAGACCCAGTACTTC. The rearrangement links TRBV20-1 to TRBJ2-5, with D tentatively TRBD1 (6 bases). There are 15 residues in the CDR3. CDR1 and CDR2 (germline): DFQATT, SNEGSKA (reference sequence). V lost 5 bases and J lost 4, with 20 bases in between.

This clonotype was counted ten times or more. The chain's CDR3 is CATSDSVPEQYF. The CDR3 coding sequence is TGTGCCACCAGTGATTCGGTCCCCGAGCAGTACTTC. The chain links TRBV24-1 to TRBJ2-7, with D hard to call. The germline V gene has CDR1 KGHDR and CDR2 SFDVKD. Trimming pared 2 bases from V and 6 bases from J, leaving 7 bases between. This CDR3 spans 12 amino acids.

This clonotype occurred many times. V gene TRBV9 combines with J gene TRBJ1-3; 7 nucleotides line up with TRBD1. Looked up from germline, CDR1 is SGDLS and CDR2 is YYNGEE. This CDR3 region has 14 residues. With V trimmed by 3 bases and J by 2 bases, 2 bases remained unmatched. The CDR3 loop is CASSAGTAGNTIYF. For the CDR3, the DNA is TGTGCCAGCAGCGCGGGGACAGCTGGAAACACCATATATTTT.

This clonotype was detected ten times or more. This sequence joins TRBV7-2 and TRBJ2-1, with TRBD1 matching over 7 bases. Germline CDR1 SGHTA, CDR2 FQGNSA. V lost 1 base to trimming and J lost 6 bases; unmatched junction nucleotides: 12. CDR3 length: 17 amino acids. The CDR3 sequence is CASSLEGAGDSFNEQFF. DNA of the CDR3: TGTGCCAGCAGCTTAGAGGGGGCTGGAGACTCGTTCAATGAGCAGTTCTTC.

For this clonotype: A much larger clone differs by one base, so this may be a read error. The chain uses TRBV7-2 and TRBJ2-1, with 11 bases lining up with TRBD2. The CDR3 covers 15 residues. Germline loops: CDR1 SGHTA, CDR2 FQGNSA. The CDR3 here is CVSSATSGGTHEQFF. CDR3 coding DNA: TGTGTCAGCAGCGCCACTAGCGGGGGCACCCATGAGCAGTTCTTC.

This clonotype was detected ten times or more. V is TRBV20-1 and J is TRBJ2-5; 8 bases agree with TRBD1. Trimming removed 1 base from V and 10 bases from J; junction bases left unmatched: 5. This CDR3 contains 12 residues. Germline-derived CDR1 and CDR2 are DFQATT and SNEGSKA (reference sequence). CDR3 in DNA: TGCAGTGCTAGAGTGTCCAGGGGGCTCCAGTACTTC. It translates to CSARVSRGLQYF.

Concerning this clonotype: One end of the junction does not line up with germline, which may come from a read error. The chain employs TRBV7-9 and TRBJ1-1, with 7 bases fitting TRBD1. This CDR3 has 14 amino acids. Germline values: CDR1 SEHNR, CDR2 FQNEAQ (reference sequence). CDR3 coding DNA: TGTGCCAGCAGCAAGCTCCAGGGGGTCACTGGAGCTTTCTTT. This sequence encodes CASSKLQGVTGAFF.

The genes are TRBV20-1 and TRBJ2-7; D is uncertain. Trimming shortened V by 2 bases and J by 4 bases, and 15 bases separated the two germline ends. In germline, CDR1 is DFQATT, CDR2 SNEGSKA (reference sequence). The CDR3 length is 14 residues. CDR3 nucleotide sequence: TGCAGTGCTAGAAGCATGCAGGCCGAATACGAGCAGTACTTC. Translated, it gives CSARSMQAEYEQYF.

Many counts were recorded for this clonotype. The J gene is TRBJ1-5, the V gene TRBV2, with a tentative D call TRBD1 (5 bases). The ends were cut back, 6 bases at V and 2 bases at J, with 8 bases in the middle. This CDR3 spans 13 amino acids. Germline values: CDR1 SNHLY, CDR2 FYNNEI. The CDR3 DNA sequence: TGTGCCAGCAGCAGGGTTCGCAATCAGCCCCAGCATTTT. Amino acid sequence: CASSRVRNQPQHF. The entire variable domain, with the rest obtained from reference TRBV2 and TRBJ1-5, is as follows: EPEVTQTPSHQVTQMGQEVILRCVPISNHLYFYWYRQILGQKVEFLVSFYNNEISEKSEIFDDQFSVERPDGSNFTLKIRSTKLEDSAMYFCASSRVRNQPQHFGDGTRLSIL.

On this clonotype itself: At one boundary the junction diverges from the germline segment, which might be a read error. The chain joins TRBV9 to TRBJ2-1; 8 nucleotides agree with TRBD1. Germline loops: CDR1 SGDLS, CDR2 YYNGEE. This CDR3 is 15 amino acids long. The CDR3 loop reads CASSEQGGSYNEQVF. In DNA form, the CDR3 reads TGTGCCAGCAGCGAACAGGGGGGCTCCTACAATGAGCAGGTCTTT.

This clonotype turned up a few times. This could be a read error, since a much larger clone is one nucleotide away. The rearrangement uses TRBV7-3 and TRBJ2-5, with D possibly being TRBD2 (6 bases). V was trimmed by 1 base and J by 11 bases, leaving 20 bases between them. Germline V CDR1 and CDR2: SGHTA, FQGTGA. This CDR3 comprises 15 residues. The CDR3 loop is CASSLIRRGRYEQYF. CDR3 coding DNA: TGTGCCAGCAGCTTAATACGGCGTGGGAGGTATGAGCAGTACTTC.

The chain is built from TRBV4-3 and TRBJ2-1; 7 nucleotides line up with TRBD2. Trimming took 1 base from V and 12 from J; bases not matched to a gene: 21. This CDR3 is 18 amino acids long. In germline, CDR1 is LGHNA, CDR2 YSLEER. The CDR3 DNA is TGCGCCAGCAGCCAAGCCTTAGCGGGTGCGCGGGGATTGTTAGGGCAGTTCTTC. This gives the protein CASSQALAGARGLLGQFF.

This clonotype was counted ten times or more. This sequence joins TRBV4-2 and TRBJ2-7, with 7 bases identical to TRBD1. This CDR3 contains 16 residues. Germline assignment: CDR1 LGHNA and CDR2 YNFKEQ. The ends lost 0 bases at V and 5 bases at J; junction bases unmatched: 10. CDR3 sequence (DNA): TGTGCCAGCAGCCAAGATATCGGGCAGGGGGTCCACGAGCAGTACTTC. Translation gives CASSQDIGQGVHEQYF.

To note about this clonotype: A read error may produce the germline difference seen at one junction end. The chain combines TRBV7-6 with TRBJ2-7, with D perhaps matching TRBD1 or TRBD2 (6 bases each). The V gene's germline CDR1 is SGHVS and CDR2 FNYEAQ. The CDR3 consists of 16 residues. CDR3 bases: TGTGCCAGCAGCTTAGGGGGGGCGGGGACCTCCTGCGAGCAGTATTTC. Encoded protein: CASSLGGAGTSCEQYF. The full variable domain, completed using reference TRBV7-6 and TRBJ2-7, is GAGVSQSPRYKVTKRGQDVALRCDPISGHVSLYWYRQALGQGPEFLTYFNYEAQQDKSGLPNDRFSAERPEGSISTLTIQRTEQRDSAMYRCASSLGGAGTSCEQYFGPGTRLTVT.

On this clonotype itself: A clone one base away is much larger, so this may be a read error. This rearrangement joins TRBV6-6 to TRBJ2-5, with 9 bases matching TRBD1. The junction had 17 bases not matched to a gene; V was cut back by 7 bases and J by 11 bases. Germline CDR1 MNHNY, CDR2 SVGAGI (reference sequence). This CDR3 is built from 15 residues. The DNA for the CDR3 is TGTGCCAGCACCGCCCGGGACAGGGAATCCAATGAGCAGTACTTC. Amino acids: CASTARDRESNEQYF.

The table lists this clonotype with many counts. CDR3 region: CASSQGSPGQGAGGYGYTF. The CDR3 nucleotides read TGTGCCAGCAGCCAAGGTTCCCCGGGACAGGGGGCCGGGGGCTATGGCTACACCTTC. The chain combines TRBV14 with TRBJ1-2; 12 bases match TRBD1. In germline, CDR1 is SGHDN, CDR2 FVKESK. The V gene end was trimmed by 1 base and the J gene end by 4 bases; junction bases not matched to a gene: 13. The CDR3 loop spans 19 amino acids.

There are many counts of this clonotype. The chain uses TRBV12-3 or TRBV12-4 and TRBJ1-5; no firm D call. The CDR3 length is 14 residues. Trimming stripped 3 bases from V and 7 bases from J, with 13 bases between. The CDR3 here is CASSFNPTWQPQHF. In DNA form, the CDR3 reads TGTGCCAGCAGTTTCAACCCCACATGGCAGCCCCAGCATTTT.

As concerns this clonotype: A single base separates this from a much larger clone, so it may be a read error. The chain uses TRBV20-1 and TRBJ1-5, with 8 positions matching TRBD1. The CDR3 is made up of 15 amino acids. In germline, CDR1 is DFQATT, CDR2 SNEGSKA (reference sequence). This CDR3 is CGARGQAQSNQPQHF. CDR3 bases: TGCGGTGCTAGGGGACAGGCGCAGAGCAATCAGCCCCAGCATTTT.

The rearrangement uses TRBV28 and TRBJ1-2; maybe TRBD1 (6 bases). Trimming took 7 bases from V and 5 from J, leaving 20 bases between them. Germline loops: CDR1 MDHEN, CDR2 SYDVKM. This CDR3 region has 15 residues. The CDR3 protein is CASIPPRGPGYGYTF. In nucleotides, the CDR3 is TGTGCCAGCATCCCACCCCGGGGGCCGGGGTATGGCTACACCTTC.